This is a list of T cell receptor beta chains from one sample in a study of T cells after yellow fever vaccination. TCRdb analysed the 5' RACE reads with MiXCR anew, one entry per CDR3 protein. Seen here are tens of thousands of distinct CDR3 sequences, roughly 6.9% observed once, and the top ten hold roughly 33%. This sample comprised CD8+ T cells sorted from PBMCs, obtained around 5 days after the first yellow fever vaccination. The source is a man aged 18 to 30 who received the YFV17D yellow fever vaccine. The CDR3 runs from the conserved cysteine through the conserved F or W. D genes are given only for firm matches. The listing skips clone size in some rows; elsewhere it reads once, few, many or a size class.

j_gene | v_gene | abundance | d_gene | CDR3aa | CDR3nt
TRBJ2-3 | TRBV27 | few | TRBD2 | CASSQTSGGNTDTQYF | TGTGCCAGCAGCCAAACTAGCGGGGGGAACACAGATACGCAGTATTTT
TRBJ2-7 | TRBV5-4 | - | - | CASSSHGTHYEQYF | TGTGCCAGCAGCTCCCACGGGACGCACTACGAGCAGTACTTC
TRBJ1-2 | TRBV7-9 | few | TRBD1 | CASSLERGRGDWAYGYTF | TGTGCCAGCAGCTTAGAGAGGGGGCGAGGAGACTGGGCCTATGGCTACACCTTC
TRBJ2-5 | TRBV9 | many | - | CASSVEAGQETQYF | TGTGCCAGCAGCGTAGAGGCAGGGCAAGAGACCCAGTACTTC
TRBJ2-3 | TRBV5-1 | - | - | CASINRAVVPDTQYF | TGCGCCAGCATAAACCGGGCGGTAGTTCCAGATACGCAGTATTTT
TRBJ2-1 | TRBV6-5 | many | - | CASSTEDYNEQFF | TGTGCCAGCAGTACCGAGGACTACAATGAGCAGTTCTTC
TRBJ2-3 | TRBV6-2/TRBV6-3 | many | - | CASGGSTQYF | TGTGCCAGCGGGGGCTCGACGCAGTATTTT
TRBJ2-7 | TRBV4-1 | - | - | CASSPTGSKSSYEQYF | TGCGCCAGCAGCCCTACAGGGAGTAAGAGCTCCTACGAGCAGTACTTC
TRBJ2-3 | TRBV19 | - | - | CASSGSVSGTDTQYF | TGTGCCAGTAGTGGCTCGGTTAGTGGCACAGATACGCAGTATTTT
TRBJ1-2 | TRBV7-9 | few | TRBD1 | CASSPPTGSDYGYTF | TGTGCCAGCAGCCCACCGACAGGGAGCGACTATGGCTACACCTTC
TRBJ1-5 | TRBV27 | few | - | CASSLWGGDQPQHF | TGTGCCAGCAGTTTATGGGGGGGCGATCAGCCCCAGCATTTT
TRBJ1-6 | TRBV27 | few | TRBD1 | CASSASGQGGTNSPLHF | TGTGCCAGCAGCGCTTCGGGACAGGGAGGGACAAATTCACCCCTCCACTTT
TRBJ2-1 | TRBV12-3/TRBV12-4 | many | - | CASSLGWGSYNEQFF | TGTGCCAGCAGTTTGGGGTGGGGGTCCTACAATGAGCAGTTCTTC
TRBJ2-3 | TRBV11-2 | many | TRBD2 | CASSLAGGLFTDTQYF | TGTGCCAGCAGCTTAGCGGGGGGGCTGTTCACAGATACGCAGTATTTT
TRBJ1-1 | TRBV29-1 | many | - | CSVGKGGTEAFF | TGCAGCGTTGGAAAGGGGGGCACTGAAGCTTTCTTT
TRBJ1-1 | TRBV5-1 | few | - | CASSLGRGNTEAFF | TGCGCCAGCAGCTTGGGGAGGGGGAACACTGAAGCTTTCTTT
TRBJ1-5 | TRBV12-3/TRBV12-4 | few | - | CASSLVRGKYSNQPQHF | TGTGCCAGCAGTTTAGTGCGAGGGAAGTATAGCAATCAGCCCCAGCATTTT
TRBJ1-1 | TRBV5-1 | few | - | CASSPPGSAEAFF | TGCGCCAGCAGCCCCCCGGGTTCCGCTGAAGCTTTCTTT
TRBJ2-1 | TRBV4-1 | - | - | CASSHVTGRGTNEQFF | TGCGCCAGCAGCCACGTTACAGGGAGGGGAACTAATGAGCAGTTCTTC
TRBJ2-6 | TRBV20-1 | many | - | CSARQDGPAANVLTF | TGCAGTGCTAGACAGGACGGCCCTGCGGCCAACGTCCTGACTTTC
TRBJ2-3 | TRBV6-1 | few | TRBD2 | CASSPLAGNTDTQYF | TGTGCCAGCAGCCCCCTAGCGGGGAACACAGATACGCAGTATTTT
TRBJ2-5 | TRBV6-2/TRBV6-3 | - | - | CASSPVDSETQYF | TGTGCCAGCAGTCCAGTGGATTCAGAGACCCAGTACTTC
TRBJ2-5 | TRBV4-1 | - | - | CASSREDRQETQYF | TGCGCCAGCAGCCGGGAGGACCGCCAAGAGACCCAGTACTTC
TRBJ1-2 | TRBV3-1 | many | - | CASSQEMDGAANYGYTF | TGTGCCAGCAGCCAAGAGATGGACGGAGCAGCGAACTATGGCTACACCTTC
TRBJ2-1 | TRBV7-6 | many | TRBD2 | CASSLILAGENEQFF | TGTGCCAGCAGCTTAATCCTAGCGGGGGAGAATGAGCAGTTCTTC
TRBJ2-3 | TRBV7-9 | many | TRBD2 | CASSPFMGTSLTASTDTQYF | TGTGCCAGCAGCCCTTTCATGGGGACTAGCCTTACAGCTAGCACAGATACGCAGTATTTT
TRBJ2-2 | TRBV5-1 | many | - | CASSSPTNTGELFF | TGCGCCAGCAGCTCCCCCACAAACACCGGGGAGCTGTTTTTT
TRBJ1-1 | TRBV5-1 | - | - | CASSLPAGNTEAFF | TGCGCCAGCAGCTTACCAGCGGGGAACACTGAAGCTTTCTTT
TRBJ1-2 | TRBV6-5 | few | TRBD1 | CASSYSTGGTGYTF | TGTGCCAGCAGTTACTCGACAGGGGGGACGGGCTACACCTTC
TRBJ2-2 | TRBV30 | many | - | CAWSGNGELFF | TGTGCCTGGTCTGGAAACGGGGAGCTGTTTTTT
TRBJ2-7 | TRBV7-9 | few | - | CASSYPQAESYEQYF | TGTGCCAGCAGCTACCCTCAAGCGGAAAGCTACGAGCAGTACTTC
TRBJ2-3 | TRBV7-8 | few | - | CASRQGITDTQYF | TGTGCCAGCAGACAGGGAATAACAGATACGCAGTATTTT
TRBJ1-2 | TRBV29-1 | many | TRBD1 | CSVDPTGGANYGYTF | TGCAGCGTTGACCCGACAGGGGGAGCAAACTATGGCTACACCTTC
TRBJ2-2 | TRBV6-1 | - | - | CASSPGRLRTGELFF | TGTGCCAGCAGCCCCGGACGACTCCGGACCGGGGAGCTGTTTTTT
TRBJ2-7 | TRBV7-8 | - | TRBD2 | CASSLSLAGSYEQYF | TGTGCCAGCAGCTTATCCCTAGCGGGGTCCTACGAGCAGTACTTC
TRBJ1-5 | TRBV9 | many | - | CASSPGSLGNQPQHF | TGTGCCAGCAGTCCAGGGAGTCTCGGTAATCAGCCCCAGCATTTT
TRBJ2-3 | TRBV4-1 | many | TRBD2 | CASSQVPAIRGGYTDTQYF | TGCGCCAGCAGCCAAGTCCCCGCCATACGGGGGGGTTACACAGATACGCAGTATTTT
TRBJ2-4 | TRBV19 | many | - | CASSWNVRAKNIQYF | TGTGCCAGTAGCTGGAACGTCCGCGCCAAAAACATTCAGTACTTC
TRBJ2-1 | TRBV7-2 | - | TRBD2 | CASSSAGGQNEQFF | TGTGCCAGCAGCTCGGCGGGGGGGCAGAATGAGCAGTTCTTC
TRBJ2-2 | TRBV10-3 | - | - | CAISWGPADTGELFF | TGTGCCATCAGCTGGGGGCCGGCGGACACCGGGGAGCTGTTTTTT
TRBJ2-3 | TRBV6-1 | - | - | CASNPTRGADTQYF | TGTGCCAGCAACCCGACTAGAGGGGCAGATACGCAGTATTTT
TRBJ2-2 | TRBV9 | - | TRBD1 | CASSPTGESTGELFF | TGTGCCAGCAGCCCAACAGGGGAGTCCACCGGGGAGCTGTTTTTT
TRBJ2-3 | TRBV27 | - | - | CASSFWGVDTQYF | TGTGCCAGCAGTTTCTGGGGAGTAGATACGCAGTATTTT
TRBJ1-1 | TRBV4-2 | many | - | CASSQDNAITGLNTEAFF | TGTGCCAGCAGCCAAGATAATGCCATTACAGGGTTGAACACTGAAGCTTTCTTT
TRBJ2-3 | TRBV7-9 | few | TRBD1 | CASSPTGGTSTDTQYF | TGTGCCAGCAGCCCTACAGGGGGTACTAGCACAGATACGCAGTATTTT
TRBJ2-1 | TRBV12-3/TRBV12-4 | few | - | CASSLHGSSYNEQFF | TGTGCCAGCAGCCTACACGGGAGCTCCTACAATGAGCAGTTCTTC